The 24 T cell receptor beta chains below all came from one sample that was sequenced in a study of blood T cells in healthy people across ages. A second 7 to 11 cycle PCR used barcoded and J-beta primers. TCRdb reprocessed the 5' RACE reads with MiXCR, giving one entry per CDR3 protein. This table holds 1,800,000 or so distinct CDR3 sequences, more than 35% found once. Sample: blood. These receptors were taken from a human donor in good health.

This chain uses TRBV12-3 or TRBV12-4 with TRBJ1-5; 7 nucleotides match TRBD1. The ends lost 5 bases at V and 4 bases at J; junction bases unmatched: 8. The CDR3 spans 15 residues. CDR3 in amino acids: CASSPSGTENQPQHF. The DNA for the CDR3 is TGTGCCAGCAGTCCCTCCGGGACAGAAAATCAGCCCCAGCATTTT.

This chain connects TRBV6-1 to TRBJ1-1; D gene uncertain. The germline V and J ends were trimmed by 6 bases and 0 bases, with 17 bases remaining between them. Germline-derived CDR1 and CDR2 are MNHNS and SASEGT. There are 16 residues in the CDR3. The CDR3 DNA reads as TGTGCCAGCAGGGCCTGGGGTAAGGCCCTGAACACTGAAGCTTTCTTT. Its protein is CASRAWGKALNTEAFF.

This chain uses TRBV5-6 with TRBJ2-3; D remains ambiguous. The CDR3 contains 15 residues. The germline V and J ends were trimmed by 5 bases and 0 bases, with 13 bases remaining between them. Germline CDR1 is SGHDT and CDR2 is YYEEEE. CDR3 residues: CASRVVGTSTDTQYF. The CDR3 DNA is TGTGCCAGCAGAGTTGTGGGCACTAGCACAGATACGCAGTATTTT.

This chain joins TRBV12-3 or TRBV12-4 and TRBJ2-3, with unresolved D. The V end was cut by 7 bases, the J end by 11 bases, with 16 bases between. This CDR3 has 12 amino acids. The DNA for the CDR3 is TGTGCCAGCAACCTTAACGGGCAGCAGCAGTATTTT. Amino acids: CASNLNGQQQYF.

In its sample, this clonotype was seen once. A read error may be the cause here, since a much bigger clone is one base away. CDR3 residues: CASSCLQGSYNEQFF. The CDR3 coding sequence is TGTGCCAGCAGCTGTTTACAGGGGTCCTACAATGAGCAGTTCTTC. V is TRBV5-6 and J is TRBJ2-1, with 7 nucleotides matching TRBD1. This CDR3 comprises 15 residues. Germline-derived CDR1 and CDR2 are SGHDT and YYEEEE. Trimming took 3 bases from V and 1 from J; bases not matched to a gene: 4.

This chain connects TRBV29-1 to TRBJ2-7, with TRBD2 matching 9 bases. Germline V gene lookup returns CDR1 SQVTM and CDR2 ANQGSEA. V was pared by 0 bases and J by 5 bases, with 5 bases of the junction left unmatched. The CDR3 has 14 amino acids. For the CDR3, the DNA is TGCAGCGTTGAAGATCGCGGGGGGGCAGACGAGCAGTACTTC. This translates into CSVEDRGGADEQYF.

The rearrangement links TRBV24-1 to TRBJ2-4; 9 bases are a match to TRBD1. The CDR3 extends over 14 amino acids. Per germline, CDR1 KGHDR and CDR2 SFDVKD. J was trimmed by 4 bases and V by 4 bases; bases with no gene match: 1. The DNA for the CDR3 is TGTGCCACCAGTGAGGGACAGGGTAAAAACATTCAGTACTTC. Amino acid sequence: CATSEGQGKNIQYF.

The chain employs TRBV5-1 and TRBJ2-5, with 8 bases fitting TRBD2. The J call may be incorrect, as the DNA end agrees better with TRBJ2-7. This CDR3 has 14 amino acids. The germline V gene has CDR1 SGHRS and CDR2 YFSETQ. This CDR3 is CASSSTSVGYEQYF. The CDR3 DNA reads TGCGCCAGCAGTTCGACTAGCGTTGGGTACGAGCAGTACTTC.

This clonotype was detected only a few times. Written as DNA, the CDR3 is TGTGCCAGCAGCGTAGCGGGCTTTGGGAGGTACGAGCAGTACTTC. This translates into CASSVAGFGRYEQYF. The V call is TRBV9, the J call TRBJ2-7, with D perhaps matching TRBD2 (6 bases). Germline V gives CDR1 SGDLS, CDR2 YYNGEE. The CDR3 runs to 15 residues. V shed 0 bases and J shed 4 bases, with 14 bases lying between them.

The chain is built from TRBV25-1 and TRBJ1-1; 9 nucleotides line up with TRBD1. The CDR3 is 14 residues long. J gave up 5 bases and V 6 bases, and 7 bases lay outside the gene matches. Germline CDR1 and CDR2: MGHDK and SYGVNS. The CDR3 reads CASSHRGLSTEAFF. In DNA, the CDR3 is TGTGCCAGCAGCCACAGGGGGCTGTCGACTGAAGCTTTCTTT.

V usage is TRBV6-6 and J usage is TRBJ1-1; 9 nucleotides agree with TRBD1. CDR3 size: 16 residues. CDR1 and CDR2 from the germline V gene are MNHNY and SVGAGI (reference sequence). J was trimmed by 1 base and V by 6 bases; bases with no gene match: 9. CDR3 in DNA: TGTGCCAGCAGGACCATGAAGACAGGGGGGAACACTGAAGCTTTCTTT. This translates into CASRTMKTGGNTEAFF.

The genes are TRBV6-1 and TRBJ2-3, with D uncertain. This CDR3 region has 14 residues. The V end was cut by 6 bases, the J end by 0 bases, with 10 bases between. Germline assignment: CDR1 MNHNS and CDR2 SASEGT. The DNA for the CDR3 is TGTGCCAGCAGCGGCAGTTCAAGCACAGATACGCAGTATTTT. This codes for CASSGSSSTDTQYF.

In regard to this clonotype: An end of the junction does not agree with germline; a read error may underlie this. This sequence joins TRBV20-1 and TRBJ2-3; tentatively, D is TRBD2 (5 bases). This CDR3 has 14 amino acids. CDR1 is DFQATT, CDR2 SNEGSKA, per germline (reference sequence). CDR3 protein: CSASGELDTDAQYF. DNA for the CDR3: TGCAGTGCTAGCGGGGAGCTCGACACAGATGCGCAGTATTTT.

This clonotype turned up a few times. V is TRBV28 and J is TRBJ2-7, with 9 nucleotides matching TRBD1. Trimming at V came to 6 bases and at J to 3 bases, leaving 6 bases not matched to a gene. The CDR3 is made up of 14 amino acids. Germline CDR1 and CDR2: MDHEN and SYDVKM. In nucleotides, the CDR3 is TGTGCCAGCAGCGGAGGGGACAGGGTCTACGAGCAGTACTTC. It codes for CASSGGDRVYEQYF.

This rearrangement joins TRBV7-2 to TRBJ2-1; 9 bases fit TRBD1. The CDR3 has 15 amino acids. With 3 bases clipped from V and 6 bases from J, the junction kept 6 bases outside the gene matches. CDR1 and CDR2 (germline): SGHTA, FQGNSA. Here the CDR3 DNA reads TGTGCCAGCAGCTTGGGACAGGGAACGGGCAATGAGCAGTTCTTC. Translated, it gives CASSLGQGTGNEQFF.

The J gene is TRBJ1-2, the V gene TRBV27; weak D call: TRBD1 (5 bases). The CDR3 runs to 15 residues. Germline CDR1 MNHEY, CDR2 SMNVEV (reference sequence). V was shortened by 4 bases and J by 3 bases, with 15 bases between the two germline ends. The CDR3 coding sequence is TGTGCCAGCAGTTCAGTTCAGGGCGCTGACTATGGCTACACCTTC. It encodes CASSSVQGADYGYTF.

The chain combines TRBV11-1 with TRBJ2-3; 10 bases fit TRBD2. The CDR3 covers 17 residues. J lost 1 base, V lost 5 bases, and 9 bases had no gene match. CDR1 is SGHAT, CDR2 FQDESV, per germline (reference sequence). In DNA form, the CDR3 reads TGTGCCAGCAGCCCCCTCGGGACTAGCGACCGCACAGATACGCAGTATTTT. Translation gives CASSPLGTSDRTDTQYF.

For this clonotype: A read error may be the cause here, since a much bigger clone is one base away. The chain employs TRBV5-1 and TRBJ2-5; D might be TRBD2 (5 bases). Trimming shortened V by 0 bases and J by 4 bases, and 19 bases separated the two germline ends. The CDR3 runs 17 residues. The germline gives CDR1 SGHRS, CDR2 YFSETQ. The CDR3 loop reads CASSLACVVGEPETQYF. The CDR3 region has the DNA TGCGCCAGCAGCTTGGCCTGTGTCGTCGGGGAACCAGAGACCCAGTACTTC.

This clonotype has more than one count but fewer than ten. The V gene is TRBV12-3 or TRBV12-4, the J gene TRBJ1-2, with D uncertain. This CDR3 spans 17 amino acids. Trimming cost V 6 bases and J 2 bases, with 22 bases left between them. The CDR3 loop reads CASSLRPLPGGNYGYTF. The CDR3 nucleotides are TGTGCCAGCAGCCTCCGGCCCCTACCTGGCGGGAACTATGGCTACACCTTC.

The V and J genes are TRBV20-1 and TRBJ1-2; D uncertain. Germline assignment: CDR1 DFQATT and CDR2 SNEGSKA (reference sequence). V shed 3 bases and J shed 3 bases, with 17 bases lying between them. This CDR3 spans 15 amino acids. The CDR3 region is CSARNTNPGDYGYTF. DNA for the CDR3: TGCAGTGCTAGGAACACAAACCCCGGAGACTATGGCTACACCTTC.

This clonotype was seen repeatedly, ten times or more. The V call is TRBV7-2, the J call TRBJ2-5; D unresolved. This CDR3 contains 12 residues. Germline V lookup: CDR1 SGHTA, CDR2 FQGNSA. V shed 6 bases and J shed 7 bases, with 12 bases lying between them. For the CDR3, the DNA is TGTGCCAGCAGACCTACTGACGGGACCCAGTACTTC. Translating it yields CASRPTDGTQYF.

This clonotype has more than one count but fewer than ten. The chain has TRBV11-2 and TRBJ2-6; 7 nucleotides line up with TRBD1. The germline V gene has CDR1 SGHAT and CDR2 FQNNGV. The J segment lost 4 bases and the V segment lost 2 bases, leaving 8 bases of the junction unmatched. The CDR3 runs to 17 residues. The CDR3 is CASSLNRGGAGANVLTF. The CDR3 DNA reads as TGTGCCAGCAGCTTAAATCGAGGGGGCGCCGGGGCCAACGTCCTGACTTTC.

This clonotype was counted only a few times. The gene calls are TRBV4-2 and TRBJ1-4, with D hard to call. The CDR3 sequence is 14 residues long. V lost 0 bases and J 4 bases, leaving 6 bases between the germline ends. Germline loops: CDR1 LGHNA, CDR2 YNFKEQ. Here the CDR3 reads CASSQDGDNEKLFF. CDR3 bases: TGTGCCAGCAGCCAAGACGGGGATAATGAAAAACTGTTTTTT.

The V call is TRBV7-8, the J call TRBJ2-1; 7 nucleotides line up with TRBD1. Germline CDR1 SGHVS, CDR2 FQNEAQ. The CDR3 runs to 14 residues. V lost 3 bases to trimming and J lost 6 bases; unmatched junction nucleotides: 5. CDR3 in DNA: TGTGCCAGCAGCTTCTCGACAGGGAGCAATGAGCAGTTCTTC. This sequence encodes CASSFSTGSNEQFF.